This TCR beta chain was observed in a study of identical twins. TCRdb re-called the 5' RACE reads with MiXCR, one entry per CDR3 protein. This repertoire shows roughly 230,000 distinct CDR3 sequences, around 8% found once; its top ten account for approximately 3%. This clonotype occurred many times. Its antigen is unidentified. Study observations and caveats: Twin sharing of out-of-frame TCR alpha was underestimated by models in monozygotic pairs.

Every sampled donor was Caucasian and healthy. The junction had 11 bases not matched to a gene; V was cut back by 4 bases and J by 2 bases. The CDR3 loop spans 17 amino acids. Germline V gene sequence: CDR1 MGHRA, CDR2 YSYEKL. These data also featured in a second study, about yellow fever vaccine responses in identical twins. As reported in that work: Vaccine-induced T cell responses in twins were reportedly observed to appear partly convergent, partly personalized.

The sequencing sample was made of CD8+ T cells sorted from blood. The sequence derives from a woman under 30 in good health. V and J are TRBV4-1 and TRBJ2-3; TRBD2 matches at 8 bases. This CDR3 is CASSPLTSAIPTDTQYF. The DNA of the CDR3 is TGCGCCAGCAGCCCCCTGACTAGCGCGATTCCCACAGATACGCAGTATTTT.